Each of the 10 T cell receptor beta chains below was sequenced from the same sample in a study of CD4 and CD8 cells across lung adenocarcinoma regions. TCRdb independently ran MiXCR on the PCR reads; one entry per CDR3 protein. The table lists roughly 8,400 distinct CDR3 sequences, over 40% of them singletons, with 95% in the top ten. Sequencing was carried out using CD8+ T cells from the center of a lung tumor. The receptors here all came from a male donor with lung adenocarcinoma. The CD4 and CD8 labels of this study may be unreliable.

The rearrangement links TRBV30 to TRBJ1-1; D is ambiguous. The length of the CDR3 is 10 residues. CDR1 is GTSNPN and CDR2 is SVGIG in the germline V gene (reference sequence). Trimming pared 1 base from V and 6 bases from J, leaving 3 bases between. This CDR3 is CAWSDSEAFF. The DNA for the CDR3 is TGTGCCTGGAGTGACTCTGAAGCTTTCTTT.

The chain joins TRBV6-1 to TRBJ2-5, with D possibly being TRBD1 (6 bases). V was clipped by 2 bases and J by 5 bases, with 12 bases between them. CDR3 length equals 14 residues. Per germline, CDR1 MNHNS and CDR2 SASEGT. The CDR3, as DNA: TGTGCCAGCAGTGAATACAGGGTCGGGGAGACCCAGTACTTC. Residues: CASSEYRVGETQYF.

V usage is TRBV11-2 and J usage is TRBJ2-2, with D unclear. V lost 4 bases and J 1 base, leaving 16 bases between the germline ends. The CDR3 is made up of 17 amino acids. CDR1 is SGHAT and CDR2 is FQNNGV in the germline V gene. CDR3 sequence reads: CASSSRWATGNTGELFF. The CDR3 coding sequence is TGTGCCAGCAGCTCAAGGTGGGCGACCGGGAACACCGGGGAGCTGTTTTTT.

In its sample, this clonotype was seen once. J is TRBJ1-2 and V is TRBV6-1; 9 nucleotides agree with TRBD1. Germline loops: CDR1 MNHNS, CDR2 SASEGT. The CDR3 has 18 residues. After removal of 5 bases from V and 8 bases from J, the junction contained 21 bases not matched to a gene. The CDR3: CASSRNRDRAVPLGGYTF. Written as DNA, the CDR3 is TGTGCCAGCAGTAGGAACAGGGACAGGGCCGTTCCCTTGGGAGGCTACACCTTC.

This chain links TRBV12-3 or TRBV12-4 with TRBJ2-3; TRBD2 matches at 14 bases. The ends lost 6 bases at V and 1 base at J; junction bases unmatched: 15. The CDR3 has 20 amino acids. CDR3: CASSAGTSGSPYVRTDTQYF. The CDR3 DNA follows: TGTGCCAGCAGCGCCGGGACTAGCGGGAGCCCCTACGTCCGCACAGATACGCAGTATTTT.

J is TRBJ1-1 and V is TRBV12-3 or TRBV12-4; no clear D gene. This CDR3 spans 14 amino acids. The V gene lost 1 base and the J gene lost 0 bases, with 6 bases spanning the gap. The CDR3 loop reads CASSLGPLNTEAFF. The CDR3 bases are TGTGCCAGCAGTTTAGGCCCCCTGAACACTGAAGCTTTCTTT.

At least ten counts were recorded for this clonotype. As DNA, the CDR3 is TGTGCCAGCAGTGATTACCGCGGGATTACCACCTACAATGAGCAGTTCTTC. Translation gives CASSDYRGITTYNEQFF. The rearrangement uses TRBV6-1 and TRBJ2-1; a weak D match, TRBD2 (6 bases). V gave up 3 bases and J gave up 2 bases, with 17 bases separating them. This CDR3 spans 17 amino acids. The germline gives CDR1 MNHNS, CDR2 SASEGT.

The chain recombines TRBV12-3 or TRBV12-4 with TRBJ2-3, with D possibly matching TRBD2 (6 bases). Trimming stripped 5 bases from V and 0 bases from J, with 15 bases between. CDR3 length equals 16 residues. Here the CDR3 DNA reads TGTGCCAGCAGTGGACTGGCGGGGATAAGCACAGATACGCAGTATTTT. Its translation is CASSGLAGISTDTQYF.

This chain uses TRBV10-2 with TRBJ2-1; D is undetermined. The germline V and J ends were trimmed by 6 bases and 8 bases, with 8 bases remaining between them. Germline assignment: CDR1 WSHSY and CDR2 SAAADI. The CDR3 runs to 11 residues. CDR3: CASSQLDEQFF. The CDR3 DNA sequence: TGCGCCAGCAGCCAGCTGGATGAGCAGTTCTTC.

The chain is built from TRBV6-1 and TRBJ2-5; TRBD2 matches at 9 bases. The end of the DNA aligns better with TRBJ2-1, so the J call may be wrong. Germline V CDR1 and CDR2: MNHNS, SASEGT. The length of the CDR3 is 15 residues. CDR3 sequence reads: CASSEWGLADNEQFF. The CDR3 DNA is TGTGCCAGCAGTGAGTGGGGACTAGCCGACAATGAGCAGTTCTTC.